One sample yielded the 20 T cell receptor beta chains listed below, sequenced in a study of Graves' ophthalmopathy and Graves' hyperthyroidism. Amplification targeted the TCR beta CDR3 regions, with RNA transcripts as the source material. First-round RT-PCR used HTBI primers; second-round multiplex PCR followed. One entry per CDR3 protein, called by TCRdb with MiXCR from the multiplex PCR reads. The data contain around 1.1 million distinct CDR3 sequences, 36% of them seen just once; the ten biggest clones take up more than 9.5%. Source material: peripheral blood or thyroid tissue (not recorded which). These receptors all stem from an adult man with Graves' hyperthyroidism.

V and J are TRBV7-6 and TRBJ2-7, with 7 bases that match TRBD2. Germline V gene data show CDR1 as SGHVS and CDR2 as FNYEAQ. V shed 4 bases and J 6 bases; nucleotides not matched to a gene: 12. The CDR3 runs 15 residues. The CDR3: CASSSVARDYFEQYF. CDR3 nucleotide sequence: TGTGCCAGCAGCTCCGTGGCCAGGGACTACTTCGAGCAGTACTTC.

The gene calls are TRBV25-1 and TRBJ1-1; no clear D gene. Germline values: CDR1 MGHDK, CDR2 SYGVNS. CDR3 size: 13 residues. V shed 8 bases and J shed 0 bases, with 10 bases lying between them. CDR3 nucleotide sequence: TGTGCCAGCCAAACGGGGATGAACACTGAAGCTTTCTTT. As protein: CASQTGMNTEAFF.

V usage is TRBV7-2 and J usage is TRBJ1-6; 7 bases fit TRBD1. This CDR3 is built from 15 residues. The germline V gene encodes CDR1 SGHTA and CDR2 FQGNSA. Trimming took 10 bases from V and 14 from J; bases not matched to a gene: 20. CDR3 amino acids: CATRGRQGSSLSLHF. The CDR3 DNA reads as TGTGCCACCAGAGGACGACAGGGAAGTTCTTTATCCCTCCACTTT.

A note on this clonotype: A read error may be the cause here, since a much bigger clone is one base away. V is TRBV20-1 and J is TRBJ1-1; D gene ambiguous. The CDR3 has 11 amino acids. Germline V CDR1 and CDR2: DFQATT, SNEGSKA (reference sequence). V lost 3 bases, J lost 10 bases, and 12 bases lay in between. In DNA form, the CDR3 reads TGCAGTGCTAGCGCCAGTAATGGAGCTTTCTTT. Amino acid sequence: CSASASNGAFF.

The V call is TRBV12-3 or TRBV12-4, the J call TRBJ1-3, with D hard to call. The CDR3 is 15 amino acids. Deletions cut 6 bases from V and 3 bases from J, with 15 bases between. In DNA form, the CDR3 reads TGTGCCAGCAGCCCCGTGTCAGGCGGTGGAAACACCATATATTTT. As protein: CASSPVSGGGNTIYF.

In its sample, this clonotype was seen a few times. This chain connects TRBV20-1 to TRBJ1-5, with 10 bases fitting TRBD1. Germline V gene lookup returns CDR1 DFQATT and CDR2 SNEGSKA (reference sequence). V lost 2 bases, J lost 4 bases, and 11 bases stayed unmatched. The CDR3 contains 17 residues. The CDR3 coding sequence is TGCAGTGCTAGACTAGGACAGGGGGAAGGAGAGAATCAGCCCCAGCATTTT. Protein: CSARLGQGEGENQPQHF.

This clonotype was seen repeatedly, ten times or more. The chain carries TRBV7-9 and TRBJ1-2; D is unresolved. V was cut by 0 bases and J by 8 bases, with 28 bases left in between. The V gene's germline CDR1 is SEHNR and CDR2 FQNEAQ (reference sequence). The CDR3 runs 19 residues. The CDR3 protein is CASSLASAPGSGRAGGYTF. The DNA for the CDR3 is TGTGCCAGCAGCTTAGCATCGGCCCCGGGCTCGGGTCGCGCCGGAGGCTACACCTTC.

This clonotype was observed at least ten times. The chain couples TRBV6-5 to TRBJ2-7; 9 bases agree with TRBD1. The CDR3 has 15 residues. Germline values: CDR1 MNHEY, CDR2 SVGAGI. J gave up 3 bases and V 5 bases, and 8 bases lay outside the gene matches. For the CDR3, the DNA is TGTGCCAGCAGTCCAACGGGACAGGGCCACTACGAGCAGTACTTC. It encodes CASSPTGQGHYEQYF.

This clonotype was detected many times. The chain couples TRBV6-1 to TRBJ2-7; possible D gene TRBD2, 5 bases. The CDR3 runs 12 residues. Germline V gene sequence: CDR1 MNHNS, CDR2 SASEGT. Between the trimmed V and J ends, which lost 10 bases and 2 bases, there was a span of 12 bases. DNA for the CDR3: TGTGCCACCTTAGAGGGTACCTACGAGCAGTACTTC. This gives the protein CATLEGTYEQYF.

There are many counts of this clonotype. V usage is TRBV10-2 and J usage is TRBJ1-2; D not certain. The germline V gene encodes CDR1 WSHSY and CDR2 SAAADI. The CDR3 sequence is 12 residues long. The ends were cut back, 2 bases at V and 3 bases at J, with 4 bases in the middle. CDR3 coding DNA: TGCGCCAGCAGTGAGGTGGACTATGGCTACACCTTC. This encodes CASSEVDYGYTF.

CDR3 sequence (DNA): TGTGCCAGCAGCCAAGATTCGGTGAACACTGAAGCTTTCTTT. Translation: CASSQDSVNTEAFF. The chain joins TRBV14 to TRBJ1-1; D is uncertain. This CDR3 spans 14 amino acids. Germline CDR1 and CDR2: SGHDN and FVKESK. The V and J ends lost 0 bases and 0 bases respectively, with 5 bases between them.

The J gene is TRBJ1-1, the V gene TRBV2, with 9 bases fitting TRBD1. Trimming removed 4 bases from V and 10 bases from J; junction bases left unmatched: 7. The CDR3 sequence is 13 residues long. CDR1 is SNHLY, CDR2 FYNNEI, per germline. This CDR3 reads CASSVNRGRGAFF. CDR3 nucleotide sequence: TGTGCCAGCAGTGTGAACAGGGGGCGGGGAGCTTTCTTT.

This clonotype was seen ten or more times. The J gene is TRBJ1-1, the V gene TRBV29-1; the D gene is possibly TRBD1 (5 bases). The CDR3 contains 12 residues. V was cut by 6 bases and J by 11 bases, with 19 bases left in between. Germline lookup yields CDR1 SQVTM and CDR2 ANQGSEA. The CDR3 is CSVARQGGFAFF. The CDR3 coding sequence is TGCAGCGTGGCCCGGCAGGGAGGGTTTGCTTTCTTT. Variable domain in full (rest from reference TRBV29-1 and TRBJ1-1): SAVISQKPSRDICQRGTSLTIQCQVDSQVTMMFWYRQQPGQSLTLIATANQGSEATYESGFVIDKFPISRPNLTFSTLTVSNMSPEDSSIYLCSVARQGGFAFFGQGTRLTVV.

This clonotype was counted between two and nine times. The rearrangement uses TRBV7-3 and TRBJ1-3; no firm D call. V gave up 4 bases and J gave up 4 bases, with 14 bases separating them. The CDR3 has 15 amino acids. Germline lookup yields CDR1 SGHTA and CDR2 FQGTGA. The chain's CDR3 is CASSSPGLAGNTIYF. The DNA for the CDR3 is TGTGCCAGCAGCTCCCCTGGACTAGCGGGAAACACCATATATTTT.

V is TRBV6-6 and J is TRBJ2-5; 8 bases match TRBD1. Germline V gene data show CDR1 as MNHNY and CDR2 as SVGAGI (reference sequence). The J segment lost 1 base and the V segment lost 2 bases, leaving 3 bases of the junction unmatched. The CDR3 sequence is 15 residues long. CDR3 sequence reads: CASSYATGGQETQYF. The CDR3 nucleotides are TGTGCCAGCAGTTACGCCACAGGGGGCCAAGAGACCCAGTACTTC.

In this sample, this clonotype turned up many times. The chain is built from TRBV19 and TRBJ2-7; a possible D gene is TRBD1 (7 bases). V was shortened by 3 bases and J by 4 bases, with 16 bases between the two germline ends. CDR1 and CDR2 (germline): LNHDA, SQIVND (reference sequence). The CDR3 totals 15 residues. The CDR3 nucleotides are TGTGCCAGTAGTATCCGGGCAGGGGGGACGTACGAGCAGTACTTC. It is translated as CASSIRAGGTYEQYF.

This clonotype has at least ten counts. The chain uses TRBV19 and TRBJ1-5, with D possibly matching TRBD1 (6 bases). The CDR3 is 16 residues long. Germline CDR1 and CDR2: LNHDA and SQIVND (reference sequence). V was shortened by 5 bases and J by 0 bases, with 14 bases between the two germline ends. The CDR3, as DNA: TGTGCCAGTAGTGACCGGGACATCGATAGCAATCAGCCCCAGCATTTT. Encoded protein: CASSDRDIDSNQPQHF.

Ten or more counts support this clonotype. The V and J genes are TRBV20-1 and TRBJ1-1; TRBD1 is a possible D gene (6 bases). Trimming cost V 5 bases and J 0 bases, with 10 bases left between them. Per germline, CDR1 DFQATT and CDR2 SNEGSKA (reference sequence). The CDR3 runs to 13 residues. This chain's CDR3 is CSAQQGMNTEAFF. CDR3 DNA sequence: TGCAGTGCTCAACAGGGTATGAACACTGAAGCTTTCTTT.

The J gene is TRBJ1-2, the V gene TRBV7-9, with 8 positions matching TRBD1. Germline-derived CDR1 and CDR2 are SEHNR and FQNEAQ (reference sequence). The CDR3 runs 19 residues. Trimming at V came to 11 bases and at J to 4 bases, leaving 27 bases not matched to a gene. The CDR3 DNA follows: TGTGCCGGCTGGGGCAGTGCTCACCGCCGACAGGGGTTGTTCTATGGCTACACCTTC. Translated: CAGWGSAHRRQGLFYGYTF.

The CDR3 bases are TGTGCCAGCATGTTTGGGGAGCAGTACTTC. Protein product: CASMFGEQYF. The chain uses TRBV7-8 and TRBJ2-7; D is undetermined. Trimming left V 7 bases short and J 7 bases short, with 8 bases between. Germline V gene sequence: CDR1 SGHVS, CDR2 FQNEAQ. The CDR3 extends over 10 amino acids.